Following are 13 T cell receptor beta chains from one sample sequenced in a study of cytomegalovirus exposure and HLA in healthy donors. PCR was performed using 60 Vbeta and 13 Jbeta primers. Data came from immunoSEQ multiplex PCR; TCRdb stores just in-frame clones and leaves some out. The table records 130,000 to 150,000 clones, around 65% of them present only once. Sequenced material: PBMCs. The receptor source for this set is a woman aged 30 to 39 in good health and CMV-seropositive.

For the CDR3, the DNA is TGTGCCAGCAGCTTCCAGGGCGGCGAGCAGTACTTC. Translated: CASSFQGGEQYF. The chain carries TRBV7-9 and TRBJ2-7; perhaps TRBD1 as D (5 bases). This CDR3 contains 12 residues. The V gene lost 3 bases and the J gene lost 6 bases, with 9 bases spanning the gap. Germline CDR1 is SEHNR and CDR2 is FQNEAQ (reference sequence).

The rearrangement joins TRBV4-1 to TRBJ1-5, with a weak D call TRBD1 (5 bases). This CDR3 region has 15 residues. Trimming removed 0 bases at V and 9 bases at J, with 15 bases between. CDR1 and CDR2 from the germline V gene are MGHRA and YSYEKL. CDR3 nucleotides: TGCGCCAGCAGCCAAGAGGCCCCAGGGTACCGGCCCCAGCATTTT. This encodes CASSQEAPGYRPQHF.

The V call is TRBV7-8, the J call TRBJ1-2, with TRBD1 identical over 9 bases. Germline V gene sequence: CDR1 SGHVS, CDR2 FQNEAQ. The CDR3 runs 15 residues. V was clipped by 2 bases and J by 7 bases; unmatched bases: 8. CDR3 amino acids: CASSLMPTGGSGYTF. The CDR3 nucleotides read TGTGCCAGCAGCTTAATGCCGACAGGGGGTTCTGGCTACACCTTC.

This clone was seen just once. This chain connects TRBV7-6 to TRBJ2-3; 12 bases fit TRBD2. Germline assignment: CDR1 SGHVS and CDR2 FNYEAQ. This CDR3 contains 18 residues. J lost 0 bases, V lost 5 bases, and 9 bases had no gene match. The CDR3 DNA reads as TGTGCCAGCAGCGTCCTAGCGGGAGGGGCCCCTAGCACAGATACGCAGTATTTT. Amino acids: CASSVLAGGAPSTDTQYF.

This clone was detected only a few times. The chain uses TRBV7-3 and TRBJ1-1, with 10 bases aligning to TRBD1. The J segment lost 0 bases and the V segment lost 5 bases, leaving 6 bases of the junction unmatched. The V gene's germline CDR1 is SGHTA and CDR2 FQGTGA. This CDR3 region has 16 residues. Here the CDR3 DNA reads TGTGCCAGCAGCCCCCGGGACAGGGGCATGAACACTGAAGCTTTCTTT. This encodes CASSPRDRGMNTEAFF.

The V call is TRBV7-9, the J call TRBJ2-5; TRBD1 might be the D (6 bases). From germline, CDR1 is SEHNR and CDR2 FQNEAQ (reference sequence). The CDR3 spans 15 residues. Trimming pared 5 bases from V and 2 bases from J, leaving 15 bases between. The CDR3 nucleotides are TGTGCCAGCAGCCCTCAGGGGCAGCCACAAGAGACCCAGTACTTC. It codes for CASSPQGQPQETQYF. The whole variable domain, filled in from reference TRBV7-9 and TRBJ2-5, reads DTGVSQNPRHKITKRGQNVTFRCDPISEHNRLYWYRQTLGQGPEFLTYFQNEAQLEKSRLLSDRFSAERPKGSFSTLEIQRTEQGDSAMYLCASSPQGQPQETQYFGPGTRLLVL.

The rearrangement uses TRBV19 and TRBJ2-2; D might be TRBD1 (5 bases). The CDR3 is made up of 15 amino acids. Per the germline V gene, CDR1 is LNHDA and CDR2 is SQIVND (reference sequence). V lost 7 bases, J lost 1 base, and 13 bases lay in between. The CDR3 loop reads CASTPTERNTGELFF. CDR3 in DNA: TGTGCCAGTACCCCGACAGAAAGGAACACCGGGGAGCTGTTTTTT.

The chain joins TRBV19 to TRBJ2-1; the D gene is possibly TRBD1 (5 bases). This CDR3 comprises 14 residues. Germline V gene data show CDR1 as LNHDA and CDR2 as SQIVND (reference sequence). V was clipped by 11 bases and J by 7 bases, with 21 bases between them. CDR3 residues: CAVSATLRVNEQFF. The CDR3 DNA reads as TGTGCCGTCTCGGCGACCCTCAGGGTAAATGAGCAGTTCTTC.

V gene TRBV6-5 combines with J gene TRBJ2-3, with 7 bases matching TRBD2. In germline, CDR1 is MNHEY, CDR2 SVGAGI. The CDR3 contains 15 residues. With 0 bases clipped from V and 3 bases from J, the junction kept 3 bases outside the gene matches. Here the CDR3 reads CASSYSNGRTDTQYF. The CDR3 nucleotides are TGTGCCAGCAGTTACTCGAACGGGAGGACAGATACGCAGTATTTT.

The V gene is TRBV13, the J gene TRBJ1-4; TRBD1 matches 10 bases. The CDR3 runs 16 residues. Germline values: CDR1 PRHDT, CDR2 FYEKMQ (reference sequence). V trimming: 2 bases; J trimming: 8 bases; junction bases outside the gene matches: 8. The CDR3 is CASSLTGTGVDEKLFF. As DNA, the CDR3 is TGTGCCAGCAGCTTAACCGGGACAGGGGTGGACGAAAAACTGTTTTTT. Combining the CDR3 with reference TRBV13 and TRBJ1-4 gives the whole variable domain AAGVIQSPRHLIKEKRETATLKCYPIPRHDTVYWYQQGPGQDPQFLISFYEKMQSDKGSIPDRFSAQQFSDYHSELNMSSLELGDSALYFCASSLTGTGVDEKLFFGSGTQLSVL.

The chain combines TRBV6-5 with TRBJ2-3, with a tentative D call TRBD1 (5 bases). This CDR3 has 13 residues. Trimming took 6 bases from V and 2 from J, leaving 9 bases between them. CDR1 is MNHEY, CDR2 SVGAGI, per germline. The CDR3 loop reads CASRQTDTDTQYF. In nucleotides, the CDR3 is TGTGCCAGCAGGCAGACAGACACAGATACGCAGTATTTT.

The CDR3 region is CASRNTGRGDRGGYTF. CDR3 nucleotides: TGTGCCAGCAGGAATACAGGCAGGGGTGACCGGGGTGGCTACACCTTC. The J gene is TRBJ1-2, the V gene TRBV5-4, with D possibly matching TRBD1 (6 bases). CDR1 is SGHNT, CDR2 YYREEE, per germline (reference sequence). This CDR3 region has 16 residues. The V end lost 5 bases, the J end lost 7 bases, and 24 bases lay between the germline ends.

The V gene is TRBV9, the J gene TRBJ1-2; D unclear. This CDR3 has 13 amino acids. Trimming removed 0 bases at V and 5 bases at J, with 8 bases between. The germline CDR1 and CDR2 sequences are SGDLS and YYNGEE. CDR3 nucleotide sequence: TGTGCCAGCAGCGTAGAAAACAGTTATGGCTACACCTTC. This sequence encodes CASSVENSYGYTF. The full variable domain, with the rest looked up from reference TRBV9 and TRBJ1-2, is DSGVTQTPKHLITATGQRVTLRCSPRSGDLSVYWYQQSLDQGLQFLIQYYNGEERAKGNILERFSAQQFPDLHSELNLSSLELGDSALYFCASSVENSYGYTFGSGTRLTVV.